This TCR beta chain was captured in a study of radiotherapy plus CTLA-4 blockade in lung cancer. Overall study context: An objective response was seen in 18% of patients, and disease control in around 33%. Points from the study as a whole: Response was reportedly best predicted by early blood T cell clone dynamics, with interferon-beta. Blood saw expansion of tumor-derived TCR clones after radiotherapy plus ipilimumab.

The length of the CDR3 is 15 residues. Germline assignment: CDR1 GTSNPN and CDR2 SVGIG (reference sequence). The ends lost 3 bases at V and 1 base at J; junction bases unmatched: 5. Participants had chemo-refractory metastatic non-small-cell lung cancer and were treated with focal radiation plus ipilimumab CTLA-4 blockade. Points on this clone: Its cognate antigen is unknown.

The repertoire was sequenced with immunoSEQ multiplex PCR; TCRdb's copy has only in-frame clones and lacks some. The sample lists some 64,000 clones, around three quarters occurring once. This receptor was identified in a human donor with non-small cell lung cancer who had a complete response to radiotherapy plus ipilimumab. This material consisted of peripheral blood, taken from a patient treated with radiotherapy plus ipilimumab. This chain uses TRBV30 with TRBJ2-2, with 7 bases aligning to TRBD1. The CDR3 loop is CAWRGGRKNTGELFF. The CDR3 coding sequence is TGTGCCTGGAGAGGGGGCAGAAAGAACACCGGGGAGCTGTTTTTT.